This TCR beta chain emerged from a study of post-analysis software for immune sequencing data. Turning to the study itself: Some patients lacked subtype; others had relapsing-remitting, secondary progressive or progressive-relapsing disease. Study-wide results and caveats: Comparison of patients with controls showed five TRBV segments more frequent in patients, TRBV5-6, TRBV5-1 and TRBV20-1 among them.

Each TCR beta cDNA library carried unique molecular identifiers. TCRdb re-called the PCR reads through MiXCR, storing one row per CDR3 protein. Here the sample spans about half a million distinct CDR3 sequences, approximately 45% being singletons. V shed 0 bases and J shed 5 bases, with 8 bases lying between them. The length of the CDR3 is 13 residues. Germline-derived CDR1 and CDR2 are SGHRS and YFSETQ. For this clonotype: The target antigen is unknown.

The TCR comes from a girl aged 10 to 17 with multiple sclerosis. The source material was blood. The chain combines TRBV5-1 with TRBJ1-1; the D is unclear. CDR3 protein: CASSLESSTEAFF. The CDR3 DNA sequence: TGCGCCAGCAGCTTGGAGAGCTCGACTGAAGCTTTCTTT.